The 5 T cell receptor beta chains in this list originate from one sample, sequenced in a study of cytomegalovirus exposure and HLA in healthy donors. In the PCR, 60 Vbeta and 13 Jbeta primers were used. TCRdb's table, derived via immunoSEQ multiplex PCR, lists solely in-frame clones and lacks some. The data contain more than 90,000 clones, roughly 80% of them singletons. The source material was PBMCs. The source of these receptors is a man in his forties or fifties in good health and CMV-seropositive.

Concerning this clone itself: Germline is not matched at one junction end, which may reflect a read error. The chain carries TRBV7-9 and TRBJ1-1; D gene ambiguous. The CDR3 loop spans 12 amino acids. The germline gives CDR1 SEHNR, CDR2 FQNEAQ (reference sequence). Written as DNA, the CDR3 is TGTTCCAGCAGCACACACGGAGATACCCTCCCGTTT. It translates to CSSSTHGDTLPF.

The chain recombines TRBV7-9 with TRBJ2-2, with TRBD1 identical over 7 bases. CDR1 and CDR2 from the germline V gene are SEHNR and FQNEAQ (reference sequence). The trim removed 4 bases at V and 1 base at J, leaving 3 bases unmatched. The CDR3 is 15 residues long. The CDR3 nucleotides are TGTGCCAGCAGCTCGGGACAGCTGAACACCGGGGAGCTGTTTTTT. Protein sequence: CASSSGQLNTGELFF.

The rearrangement links TRBV5-1 to TRBJ2-5; tentatively, D is TRBD2 (6 bases). The germline V and J ends were trimmed by 4 bases and 5 bases, with 15 bases remaining between them. Germline assignment: CDR1 SGHRS and CDR2 YFSETQ. The CDR3 runs 14 residues. CDR3 sequence: CASSTSRVEETQYF. CDR3 sequence (DNA): TGCGCCAGCAGCACTAGCCGGGTGGAGGAGACCCAGTACTTC.

The chain recombines TRBV15 with TRBJ2-3; D not resolved. Between the trimmed V and J ends, which lost 6 bases and 0 bases, there was a span of 4 bases. Germline CDR1 LNHNV, CDR2 YYDKDF (reference sequence). The CDR3 has 12 amino acids. CDR3 nucleotides: TGTGCCACCAGTACTAGCACAGATACGCAGTATTTT. Translating gives CATSTSTDTQYF.

V gene TRBV14 combines with J gene TRBJ1-2; 8 bases fit TRBD1. The V and J ends lost 3 bases and 14 bases, in that order; junction bases with no gene match: 14. The germline V gene has CDR1 SGHDN and CDR2 FVKESK. The length of the CDR3 is 14 residues. The CDR3 region has the DNA TGTGCCAGCAGCCATCACCGGGACAGGAGGTTGGTGACCTTC. As protein: CASSHHRDRRLVTF.